This record concerns one T cell receptor beta chain sequence. The sample originates from a study of blood T cell repertoires in COVID-19. Across the whole study: Samples taken during acute and convalescent COVID-19 were collected in the United States, Italy and Spain. T cells, B-cell-depleted T cells, or PBMCs provided the cDNA or gDNA that served as material.

Profiled with immunoSEQ multiplex PCR; TCRdb holds only in-frame clones, not every one. The repertoire holds 150,000 to 200,000 clones, with roughly 88% as singletons. V shed 3 bases and J shed 13 bases, with 13 bases lying between them. CDR1 and CDR2 (germline): LGHDT, YNNKEL (reference sequence). This CDR3 spans 12 amino acids. Enrolment of Seattle patients took place during active infection, and they were followed longitudinally. The specimen was peripheral blood. This TCR came from a middle-aged woman with COVID-19, enrolled during active disease. The chain recombines TRBV3-1 (or the pseudogene TRBV3-2) with TRBJ2-1, with D possibly matching TRBD1 (6 bases). The CDR3 region is CASSHSTGSQFF. CDR3 sequence (DNA): TGTGCCAGCAGCCATTCGACAGGCTCACAGTTCTTC.